This TCR beta chain was observed in a study of T-cell memory formation after mild COVID-19. Whole-study findings and limits: Second-wave clones reaching peak frequency on day 37 lacked confirmed SARS-CoV-2 specificity.

This clonotype was detected many times. What it binds is not known. TCRdb called the 5' RACE reads again in MiXCR, with one record for every CDR3 protein. Here the sample spans about 120,000 distinct CDR3 sequences, about 15% being singletons. CDR3 length: 20 amino acids. V was pared by 4 bases and J by 1 base, with 14 bases of the junction left unmatched. Germline V CDR1 and CDR2: SEHNR, FQNEAQ (reference sequence). Specimen: PBMCs or a T cell subset sorted from them (not recorded which). The V and J genes are TRBV7-9 and TRBJ2-2, with 11 bases aligning to TRBD2. This TCR was sampled from an adult woman who had mild COVID-19 (a few samples of this study predate the infection). Cell type and time point are not known. The CDR3, as DNA: TGTGCCAGCAGCTCCAGGCACGAACTAGCGGGAGTACGGAACACCGGGGAGCTGTTTTTT. Protein: CASSSRHELAGVRNTGELFF.